The next 9 T cell receptor beta chains were all read from a single sample in a study of T cells after somatic rescue of genetic block. The assay was immunoSEQ multiplex PCR, and TCRdb's table has in-frame clones only and misses some. The sample has tens of thousands of clones, 90% seen once. The sequencing input was peripheral blood mononuclear cells (PBMCs). All receptors derive from a woman under 30.

This chain connects TRBV7-8 to TRBJ2-7, with D possibly being TRBD1 or TRBD2 (5 bases each). Trimming shortened V by 5 bases and J by 5 bases, and 19 bases separated the two germline ends. This CDR3 contains 15 residues. In germline, CDR1 is SGHVS, CDR2 FQNEAQ. The CDR3: CASSLPGTAVHEQYF. CDR3 coding DNA: TGTGCCAGCAGCCTCCCGGGGACCGCAGTGCACGAGCAGTACTTC.

The rearrangement joins TRBV4-3 to TRBJ1-2; 8 nucleotides agree with TRBD1. Unmatched junction bases numbered 8, after V lost 1 base and J lost 4 bases. The CDR3 loop spans 16 amino acids. From germline, CDR1 is LGHNA and CDR2 YSLEER. The CDR3 spells CASSQAGGQGFYGYTF. Here the CDR3 DNA reads TGCGCCAGCAGCCAAGCGGGCGGACAGGGCTTCTATGGCTACACCTTC.

This clone was found once. The rearrangement joins TRBV6-6 to TRBJ1-5; D remains unclear. This CDR3 has 14 residues. Trimming removed 2 bases from V and 5 bases from J, with 10 bases in between. Germline CDR1 MNHNY, CDR2 SVGAGI (reference sequence). The CDR3 loop is CASSYKAGDQPQHF. The CDR3 DNA reads TGTGCCAGCAGTTACAAGGCGGGCGATCAGCCCCAGCATTTT.

The chain carries TRBV5-6 and TRBJ2-5, with D perhaps TRBD1 (5 bases). Germline CDR1 reads SGHDT; CDR2 reads YYEEEE. V was pared by 4 bases and J by 2 bases, with 12 bases between. The CDR3 consists of 14 residues. The CDR3 sequence: CASSDSQGQETQYF. CDR3 DNA: TGTGCCAGCAGCGACTCCCAGGGACAAGAGACCCAGTACTTC.

J is TRBJ2-7 and V is TRBV4-2; 10 nucleotides line up with TRBD1. V was clipped by 3 bases and J by 5 bases; unmatched bases: 28. CDR1 is LGHNA, CDR2 YNFKEQ, per germline. The CDR3 consists of 22 residues. The CDR3 DNA follows: TGTGCCAGCAGCCATCATCACAACCCGGGACAGGGGACTCGGACTAGTCGGGACGAGCAGTACTTC. Its translation: CASSHHHNPGQGTRTSRDEQYF.

The chain links TRBV11-2 to TRBJ2-7; 8 positions match TRBD1. The CDR3 covers 15 residues. Germline values: CDR1 SGHAT, CDR2 FQNNGV. V lost 4 bases, J lost 3 bases, and 8 bases stayed unmatched. DNA of the CDR3: TGTGCCAGCAGCTGGACCGGGACAGGAAACTACGAGCAGTACTTC. As protein: CASSWTGTGNYEQYF.

This clone was counted a single time. V and J are TRBV9 and TRBJ1-3; D is uncertain. The length of the CDR3 is 15 residues. The V and J ends lost 0 bases and 0 bases respectively, with 7 bases between them. Germline assignment: CDR1 SGDLS and CDR2 YYNGEE. The CDR3 DNA reads as TGTGCCAGCAGCGTAGTTCCCGGCTCTGGAAACACCATATATTTT. Its protein product is CASSVVPGSGNTIYF. The complete variable domain, with remaining parts taken from reference TRBV9 and TRBJ1-3, reads DSGVTQTPKHLITATGQRVTLRCSPRSGDLSVYWYQQSLDQGLQFLIQYYNGEERAKGNILERFSAQQFPDLHSELNLSSLELGDSALYFCASSVVPGSGNTIYFGEGSWLTVV.

The chain couples TRBV9 to TRBJ2-2; D is perhaps TRBD1 or TRBD2 (6 bases each). This CDR3 contains 17 residues. Trimming took off 3 bases at V and 7 bases at J, with 22 bases between the two ends. Germline-derived CDR1 and CDR2 are SGDLS and YYNGEE. The CDR3 DNA follows: TGTGCCAGCAGCGATTCTATCGGGGGCAAAGTTGACGGGGAGCTGTTTTTT. Its translation: CASSDSIGGKVDGELFF.

The chain couples TRBV4-2 to TRBJ2-1; 9 positions agree with TRBD2. Germline loops: CDR1 LGHNA, CDR2 YNFKEQ. V shed 2 bases and J 4 bases; nucleotides not matched to a gene: 6. This CDR3 is 16 amino acids long. CDR3 sequence: CASSQLREGPYNEQFF. As DNA, the CDR3 is TGTGCCAGCAGCCAACTGCGGGAGGGGCCATACAATGAGCAGTTCTTC.